Sequencing of this T cell receptor gamma chain was carried out in a study of intestinal T cells in coeliac disease. Germline V gene sequence: CDR1 EGSNGY, CDR2 YDSYNSKV. V trimming: 1 base; J trimming: 1 base; junction bases outside the gene matches: 0. The CDR3 spans 14 residues. Sample share makes this clone hyperexpanded (1% or more). Its antigen is unknown. Other DNA sequences from this sample encode an identical CDR3 as well. Study-level points and caveats: TRG clustering correctly classified most of the roughly 54 biopsies (about 94%). Age differed significantly between coeliac patients and controls. TRD kmer-based clustering correctly classified all 20 or so biopsies in training, with reported leave-one-out accuracy of around 90%. Each sample likely lost a proportion of TCR sequences from degraded FFPE DNA.

Genomic DNA came from ten approximately 4.9-µm formalin-fixed paraffin-embedded scrolls per case. Using around 200 ng of biopsy DNA, TRG was amplified with LymphoTrack primers. TCRdb applied CATT to the multiplex PCR reads for clone calling. The sample records 880 or so gamma-chain clones, more than 40% being singletons. Material for sequencing was a duodenal biopsy. This receptor was taken from a human donor with celiac disease. The V gene is TRGV2, the J gene TRGJP2. CDR3 sequence (DNA): TGTGCCACCTGGGACGGTAGTAGTGATTGGATCAAGACGTTT. Protein product: CATWDGSSDWIKTF.